This TCR beta chain was captured by sequencing in a study of T cell responses to AZD1222 COVID-19 vaccine. This clone was seen once. Its antigen is currently unknown. General observations from the study: Targets within unmutated variant regions were reportedly found for nearly half of spike-specific TCRs. The sample set comprised mostly white British donors with more females, and clonal diversity was possibly underestimated. Baseline seropositivity characterized only a handful of AZD1222 recipients. Sampled repertoires all dated from after the peak T cell response.

Data came from immunoSEQ multiplex PCR; TCRdb stores just in-frame clones and leaves some out. Here the sample spans roughly 140,000 clones, approximately 94% being singletons. V dropped 1 base and J dropped 4 bases, with 14 bases sitting between them. The CDR3 spans 16 residues. Looked up from germline, CDR1 is SGHVS and CDR2 is FQNEAQ. The TCR sequence derives from an adult in good health. Source: peripheral blood, taken on day 0 of AZD1222 vaccination. The chain employs TRBV7-8 and TRBJ1-3; D possibly corresponds to TRBD1 (6 bases). The CDR3: CASSLGSGVLGNTIYF. The DNA for the CDR3 is TGTGCCAGCAGCTTAGGTTCAGGGGTGCTAGGAAACACCATATATTTT.